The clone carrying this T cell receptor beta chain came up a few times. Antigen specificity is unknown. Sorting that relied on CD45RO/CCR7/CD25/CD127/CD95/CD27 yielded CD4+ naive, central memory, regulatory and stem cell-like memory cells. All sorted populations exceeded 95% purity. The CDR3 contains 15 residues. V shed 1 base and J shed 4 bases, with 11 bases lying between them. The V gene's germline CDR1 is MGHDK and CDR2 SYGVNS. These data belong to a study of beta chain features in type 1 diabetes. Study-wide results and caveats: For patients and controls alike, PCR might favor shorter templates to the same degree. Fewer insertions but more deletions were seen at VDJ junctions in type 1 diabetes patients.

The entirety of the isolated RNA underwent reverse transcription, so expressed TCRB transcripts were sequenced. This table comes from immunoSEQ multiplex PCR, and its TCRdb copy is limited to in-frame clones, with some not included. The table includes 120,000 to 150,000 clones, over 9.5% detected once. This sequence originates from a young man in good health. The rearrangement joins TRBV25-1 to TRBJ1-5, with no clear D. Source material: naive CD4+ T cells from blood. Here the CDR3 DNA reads TGTGCCAGCAGTGAATCAACAGATGGAAATCAGCCCCAGCATTTT. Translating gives CASSESTDGNQPQHF.